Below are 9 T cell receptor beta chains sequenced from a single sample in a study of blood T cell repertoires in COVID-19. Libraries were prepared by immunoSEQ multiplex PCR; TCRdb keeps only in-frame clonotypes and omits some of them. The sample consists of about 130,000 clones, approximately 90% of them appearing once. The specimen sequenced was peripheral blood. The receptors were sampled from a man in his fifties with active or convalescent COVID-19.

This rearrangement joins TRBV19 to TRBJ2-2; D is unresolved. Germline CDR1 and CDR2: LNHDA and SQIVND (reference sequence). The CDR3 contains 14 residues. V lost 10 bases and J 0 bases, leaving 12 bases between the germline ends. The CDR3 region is CATKKLANTGELFF. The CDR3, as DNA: TGTGCCACCAAGAAGCTAGCGAACACCGGGGAGCTGTTTTTT.

Written as DNA, the CDR3 is TGTGCCAGCAGGTCGACAGGGGATCTCTATGGCTACACCTTC. This gives the protein CASRSTGDLYGYTF. The chain combines TRBV6-5 with TRBJ1-2, with 8 bases aligning to TRBD1. CDR1 and CDR2 (germline): MNHEY, SVGAGI. The CDR3 runs 14 residues. V was clipped by 6 bases and J by 4 bases; unmatched bases: 7.

DNA of the CDR3: TGTGCCAGCAGTTACTCGAGGAGGGGTGCTAATGAAAAACTGTTTTTT. Translating it yields CASSYSRRGANEKLFF. The chain carries TRBV6-5 and TRBJ1-4; the D gene is possibly TRBD1 (5 bases). The CDR3 spans 16 residues. From germline, CDR1 is MNHEY and CDR2 SVGAGI. V gave up 0 bases and J gave up 3 bases, with 11 bases separating them.

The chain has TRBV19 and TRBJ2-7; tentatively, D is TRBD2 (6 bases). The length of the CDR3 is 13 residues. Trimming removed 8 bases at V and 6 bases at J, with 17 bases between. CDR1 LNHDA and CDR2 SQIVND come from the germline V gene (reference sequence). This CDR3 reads CASGTGRTGEQYF. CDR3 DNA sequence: TGTGCCAGTGGCACGGGGAGGACGGGCGAGCAGTACTTC.

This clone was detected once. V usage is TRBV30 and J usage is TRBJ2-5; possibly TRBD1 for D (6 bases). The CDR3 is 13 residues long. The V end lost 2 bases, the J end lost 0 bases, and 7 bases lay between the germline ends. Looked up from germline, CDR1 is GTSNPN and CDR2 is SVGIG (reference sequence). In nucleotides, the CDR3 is TGTGCCTGGAGTCAGGGGTACCAAGAGACCCAGTACTTC. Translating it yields CAWSQGYQETQYF.

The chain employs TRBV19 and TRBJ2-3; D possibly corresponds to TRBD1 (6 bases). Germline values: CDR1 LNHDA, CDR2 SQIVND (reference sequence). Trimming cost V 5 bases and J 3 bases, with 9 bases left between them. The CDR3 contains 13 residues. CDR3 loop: CASSPTGTDTQYF. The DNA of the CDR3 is TGTGCCAGTAGTCCTACAGGGACAGATACGCAGTATTTT.

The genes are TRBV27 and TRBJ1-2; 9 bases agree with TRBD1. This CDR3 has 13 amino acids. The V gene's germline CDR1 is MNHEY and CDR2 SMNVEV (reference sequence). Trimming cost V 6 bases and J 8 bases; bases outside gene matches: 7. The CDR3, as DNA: TGTGCCAGCAGCACCTACAGGGGGCTAGGCTACACCTTC. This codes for CASSTYRGLGYTF.

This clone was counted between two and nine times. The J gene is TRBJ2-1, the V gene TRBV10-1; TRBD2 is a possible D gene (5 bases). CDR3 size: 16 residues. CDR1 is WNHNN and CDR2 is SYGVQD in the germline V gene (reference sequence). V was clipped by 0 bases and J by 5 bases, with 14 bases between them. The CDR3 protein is CASSESRRIFNNEQFF. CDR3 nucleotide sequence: TGCGCCAGCAGTGAGTCTCGGAGGATCTTCAACAATGAGCAGTTCTTC.

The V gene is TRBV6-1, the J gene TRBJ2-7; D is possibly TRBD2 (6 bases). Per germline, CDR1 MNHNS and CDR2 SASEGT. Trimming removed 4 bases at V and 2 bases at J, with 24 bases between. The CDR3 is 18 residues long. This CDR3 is CASSVPNQLAGSAYEQYF. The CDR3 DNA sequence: TGTGCCAGCAGTGTTCCCAATCAACTAGCCGGATCGGCCTACGAGCAGTACTTC.